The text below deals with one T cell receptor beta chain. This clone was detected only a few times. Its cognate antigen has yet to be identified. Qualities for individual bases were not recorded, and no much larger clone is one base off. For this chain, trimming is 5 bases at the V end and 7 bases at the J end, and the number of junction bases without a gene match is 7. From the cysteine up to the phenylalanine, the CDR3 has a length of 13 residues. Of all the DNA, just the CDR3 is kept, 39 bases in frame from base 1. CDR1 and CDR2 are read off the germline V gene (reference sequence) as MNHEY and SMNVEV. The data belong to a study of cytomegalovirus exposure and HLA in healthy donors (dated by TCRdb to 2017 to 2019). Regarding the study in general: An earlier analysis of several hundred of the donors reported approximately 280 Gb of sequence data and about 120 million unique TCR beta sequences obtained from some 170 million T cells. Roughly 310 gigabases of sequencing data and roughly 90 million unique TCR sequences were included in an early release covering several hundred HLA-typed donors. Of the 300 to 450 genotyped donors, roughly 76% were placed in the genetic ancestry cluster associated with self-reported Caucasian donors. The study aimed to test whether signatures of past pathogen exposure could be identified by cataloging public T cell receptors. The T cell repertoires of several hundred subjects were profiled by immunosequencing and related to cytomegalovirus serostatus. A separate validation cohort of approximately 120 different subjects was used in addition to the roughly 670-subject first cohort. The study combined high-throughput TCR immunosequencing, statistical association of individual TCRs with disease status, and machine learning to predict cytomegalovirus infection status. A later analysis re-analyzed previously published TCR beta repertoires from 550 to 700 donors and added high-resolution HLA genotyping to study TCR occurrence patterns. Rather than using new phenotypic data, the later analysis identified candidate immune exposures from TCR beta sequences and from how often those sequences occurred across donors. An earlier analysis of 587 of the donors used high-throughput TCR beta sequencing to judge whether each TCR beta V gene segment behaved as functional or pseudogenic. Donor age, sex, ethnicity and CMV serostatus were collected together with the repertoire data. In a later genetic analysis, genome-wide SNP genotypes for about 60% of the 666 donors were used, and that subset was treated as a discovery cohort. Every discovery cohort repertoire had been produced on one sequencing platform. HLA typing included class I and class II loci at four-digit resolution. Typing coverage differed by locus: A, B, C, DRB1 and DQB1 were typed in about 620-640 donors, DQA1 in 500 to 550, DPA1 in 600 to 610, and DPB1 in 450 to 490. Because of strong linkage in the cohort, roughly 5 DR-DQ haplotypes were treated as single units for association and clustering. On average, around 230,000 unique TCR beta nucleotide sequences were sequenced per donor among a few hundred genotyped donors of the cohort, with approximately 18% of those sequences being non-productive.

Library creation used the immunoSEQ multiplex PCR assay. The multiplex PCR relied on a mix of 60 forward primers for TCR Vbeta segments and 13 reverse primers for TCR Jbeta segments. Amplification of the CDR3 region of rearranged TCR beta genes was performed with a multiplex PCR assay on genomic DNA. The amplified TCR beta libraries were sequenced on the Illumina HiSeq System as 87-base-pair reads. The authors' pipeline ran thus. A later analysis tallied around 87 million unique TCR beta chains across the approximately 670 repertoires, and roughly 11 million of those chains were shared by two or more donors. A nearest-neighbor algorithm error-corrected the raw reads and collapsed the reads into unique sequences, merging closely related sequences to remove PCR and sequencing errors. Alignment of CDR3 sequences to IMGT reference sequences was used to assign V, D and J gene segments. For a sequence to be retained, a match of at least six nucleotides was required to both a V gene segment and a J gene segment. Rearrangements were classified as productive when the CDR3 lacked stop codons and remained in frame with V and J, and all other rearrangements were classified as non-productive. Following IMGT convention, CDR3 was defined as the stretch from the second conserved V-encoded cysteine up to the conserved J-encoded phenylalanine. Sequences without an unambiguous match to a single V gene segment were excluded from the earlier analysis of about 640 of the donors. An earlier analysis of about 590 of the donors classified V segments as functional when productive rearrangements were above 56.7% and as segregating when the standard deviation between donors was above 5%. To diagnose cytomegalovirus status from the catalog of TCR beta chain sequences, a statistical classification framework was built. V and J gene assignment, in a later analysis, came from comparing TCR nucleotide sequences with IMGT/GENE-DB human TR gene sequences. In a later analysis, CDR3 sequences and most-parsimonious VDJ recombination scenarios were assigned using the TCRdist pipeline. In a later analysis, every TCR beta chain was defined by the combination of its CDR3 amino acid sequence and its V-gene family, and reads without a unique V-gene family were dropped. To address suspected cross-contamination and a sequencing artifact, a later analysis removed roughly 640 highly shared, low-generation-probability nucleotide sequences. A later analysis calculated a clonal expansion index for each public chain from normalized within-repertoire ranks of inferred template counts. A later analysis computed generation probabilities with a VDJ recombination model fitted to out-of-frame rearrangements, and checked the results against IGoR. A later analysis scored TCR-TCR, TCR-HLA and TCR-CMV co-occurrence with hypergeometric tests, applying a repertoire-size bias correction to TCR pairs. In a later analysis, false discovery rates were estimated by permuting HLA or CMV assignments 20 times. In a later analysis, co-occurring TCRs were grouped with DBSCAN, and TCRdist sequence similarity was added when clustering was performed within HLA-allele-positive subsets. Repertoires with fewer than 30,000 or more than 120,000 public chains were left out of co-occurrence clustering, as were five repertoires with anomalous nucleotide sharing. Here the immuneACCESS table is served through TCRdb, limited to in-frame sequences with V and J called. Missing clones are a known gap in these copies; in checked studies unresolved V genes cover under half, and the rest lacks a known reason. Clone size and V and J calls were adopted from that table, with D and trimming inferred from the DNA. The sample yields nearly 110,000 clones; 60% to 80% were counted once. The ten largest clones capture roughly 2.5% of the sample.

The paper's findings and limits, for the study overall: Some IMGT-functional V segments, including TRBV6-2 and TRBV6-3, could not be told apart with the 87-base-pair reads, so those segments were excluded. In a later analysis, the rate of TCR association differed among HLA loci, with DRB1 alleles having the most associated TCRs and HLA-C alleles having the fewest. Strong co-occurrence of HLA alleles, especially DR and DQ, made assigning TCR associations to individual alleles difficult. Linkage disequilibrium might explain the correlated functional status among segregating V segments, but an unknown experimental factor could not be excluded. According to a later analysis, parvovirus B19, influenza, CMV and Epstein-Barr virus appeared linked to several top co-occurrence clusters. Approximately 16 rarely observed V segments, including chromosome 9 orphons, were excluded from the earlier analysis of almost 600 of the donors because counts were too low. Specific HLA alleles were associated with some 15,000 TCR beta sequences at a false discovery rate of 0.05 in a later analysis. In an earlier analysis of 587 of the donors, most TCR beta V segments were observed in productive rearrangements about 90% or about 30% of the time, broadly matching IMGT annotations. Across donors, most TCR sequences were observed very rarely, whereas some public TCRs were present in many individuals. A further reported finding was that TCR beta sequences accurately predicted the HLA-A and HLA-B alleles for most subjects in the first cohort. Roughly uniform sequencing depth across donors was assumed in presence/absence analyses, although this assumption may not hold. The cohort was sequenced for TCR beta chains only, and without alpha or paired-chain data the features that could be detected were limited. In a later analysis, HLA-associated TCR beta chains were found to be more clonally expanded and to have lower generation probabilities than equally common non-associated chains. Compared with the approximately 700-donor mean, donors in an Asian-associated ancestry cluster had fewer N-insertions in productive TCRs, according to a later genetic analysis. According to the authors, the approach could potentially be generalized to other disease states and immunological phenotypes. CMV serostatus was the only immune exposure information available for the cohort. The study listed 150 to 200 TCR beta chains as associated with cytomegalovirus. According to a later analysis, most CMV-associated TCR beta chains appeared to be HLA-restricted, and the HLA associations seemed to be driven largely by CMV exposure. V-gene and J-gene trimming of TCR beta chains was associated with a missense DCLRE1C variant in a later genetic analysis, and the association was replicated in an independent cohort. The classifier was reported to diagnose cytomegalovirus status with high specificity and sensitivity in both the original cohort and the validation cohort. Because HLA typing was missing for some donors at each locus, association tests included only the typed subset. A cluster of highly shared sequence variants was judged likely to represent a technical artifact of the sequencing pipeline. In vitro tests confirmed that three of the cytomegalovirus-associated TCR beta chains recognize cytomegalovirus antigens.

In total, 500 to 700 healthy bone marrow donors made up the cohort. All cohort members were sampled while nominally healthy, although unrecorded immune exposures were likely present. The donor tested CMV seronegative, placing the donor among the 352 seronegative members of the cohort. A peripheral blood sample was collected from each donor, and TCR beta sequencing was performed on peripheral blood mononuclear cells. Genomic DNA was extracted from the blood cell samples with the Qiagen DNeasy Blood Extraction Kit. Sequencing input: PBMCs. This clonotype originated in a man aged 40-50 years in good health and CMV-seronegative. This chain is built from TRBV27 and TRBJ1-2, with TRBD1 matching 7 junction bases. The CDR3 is CASSPGRGLGYTF. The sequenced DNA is TGTGCCAGCAGTCCCGGGAGGGGGCTTGGCTACACCTTC.